The following is a T cell receptor (beta chain) sequence with its context. Random hexamers were used to reverse transcribe the RNA input (about 0.45 to 1 ug). It was immunoSEQ multiplex PCR that amplified TCR beta CDR3 across 54 Vbeta and 13 Jbeta. TCRdb reanalysed the immunoSEQ multiplex PCR reads using MiXCR and keeps one entry per CDR3 protein. The data hold a few hundred thousand distinct CDR3 sequences, with 85% to 95% observed a single time. The authors sequenced TCR beta from blood CD8+ and CD4+ T cells. Negative isolation yielded CD4+ and CD8+ T cells, and FACS enriched TEMRA cells. This specimen comes from a study of CD8 T cells in Susac syndrome. The junction had 2 bases not matched to a gene; V was cut back by 5 bases and J by 6 bases. In germline, CDR1 is DFQATT, CDR2 SNEGSKA (reference sequence). The length of the CDR3 is 11 residues.

The J gene is TRBJ2-3, the V gene TRBV20-1, with 7 bases aligning to TRBD1. Sequenced: CD4+ T cells from PBMCs. This clonotype was sampled from a human donor with multiple sclerosis. The CDR3 is CSAHRGDTQYF. The CDR3 region has the DNA TGCAGTGCTCACAGGGGTGATACGCAGTATTTT.